The 18 T cell receptor beta chains listed next were all sequenced from one sample in a study of neurological immune-mediated disorders (dated by TCRdb to the late 2010s). The method was 5' RACE. Sequencing used an Illumina HiSeq 2500. The raw public reads went through TCRdb reprocessing: fastp at Q25, MiXCR clone calling, in-frame beta chains kept. Duplicate CDR3 protein sequences are folded into a single record with the most common DNA and genes. The sample has about 41,000 distinct CDR3 sequences on record, around 13% of them singletons. Approximately 4% of the sample comes from the top ten. The specimen sequenced was CD4+ T cells from blood. The source of these receptors is a woman aged 55-70 years with HTLV-1-associated myelopathy (HAM/TSP).

In its sample, this clonotype was seen many times. The genes are TRBV6-1 and TRBJ1-5; D gene uncertain. Germline assignment: CDR1 MNHNS and CDR2 SASEGT. CDR3 length: 15 residues. Trimming pared 0 bases from V and 2 bases from J, leaving 8 bases between. The CDR3 here is CASSEAGVGNQPQHF. In DNA, the CDR3 is TGTGCCAGCAGTGAAGCTGGGGTCGGCAATCAGCCCCAGCATTTT.

Ten or more counts support this clonotype. The chain is built from TRBV20-1 and TRBJ2-7, with D possibly being TRBD1 (6 bases). The ends were cut back, 6 bases at V and 0 bases at J, with 12 bases in the middle. The length of the CDR3 is 13 residues. Germline V lookup: CDR1 DFQATT, CDR2 SNEGSKA (reference sequence). This CDR3 reads CSAYDRSSYEQYF. Here the CDR3 DNA reads TGCAGTGCATATGACAGGAGCTCCTACGAGCAGTACTTC.

This clonotype occurred once. The chain has TRBV20-1 and TRBJ2-1, with 8 bases fitting TRBD2. Trimming took 6 bases from V and 0 from J; bases not matched to a gene: 7. The CDR3 is made up of 15 amino acids. Germline lookup yields CDR1 DFQATT and CDR2 SNEGSKA (reference sequence). CDR3 bases: TGCAGTGCCAGTATAGCGGGGTTCTCCTACAATGAGCAGTTCTTC. Translating it yields CSASIAGFSYNEQFF.

This clonotype was seen ten or more times. J is TRBJ1-1 and V is TRBV2; D call uncertain. V shed 6 bases and J shed 0 bases, with 8 bases lying between them. Germline CDR1 is SNHLY and CDR2 is FYNNEI. This CDR3 is built from 13 residues. CDR3 sequence reads: CASRTQVNTEAFF. In DNA form, the CDR3 reads TGTGCCAGCAGAACCCAAGTGAACACTGAAGCTTTCTTT. Looking up the rest from reference TRBV2 and TRBJ1-1 gives the full variable domain: EPEVTQTPSHQVTQMGQEVILRCVPISNHLYFYWYRQILGQKVEFLVSFYNNEISEKSEIFDDQFSVERPDGSNFTLKIRSTKLEDSAMYFCASRTQVNTEAFFGQGTRLTVV.

This clonotype appeared many times. The CDR3: CALKQMDEQYF. CDR3 nucleotides: TGTGCCTTGAAGCAAATGGACGAGCAGTACTTC. The chain carries TRBV30 and TRBJ2-7; D remains ambiguous. V was shortened by 7 bases and J by 5 bases, with 12 bases between the two germline ends. This CDR3 spans 11 amino acids. The germline V gene encodes CDR1 GTSNPN and CDR2 SVGIG (reference sequence).

The table lists this clonotype with many counts. The chain employs TRBV6-6 and TRBJ2-1; D call uncertain. Germline CDR1 is MNHNY and CDR2 is SVGAGI (reference sequence). The CDR3 extends over 15 amino acids. Trimming stripped 4 bases from V and 3 bases from J, with 13 bases between. The CDR3 sequence is CASSSQLLFYNEQFF. The CDR3 nucleotides are TGTGCCAGCAGTTCCCAACTTCTTTTCTACAATGAGCAGTTCTTC.

Many counts were recorded for this clonotype. The chain recombines TRBV7-8 with TRBJ2-5, with D perhaps matching TRBD1 or TRBD2 (5 bases each). V was pared by 1 base and J by 1 base, with 10 bases between. Germline values: CDR1 SGHVS, CDR2 FQNEAQ. The CDR3 length is 15 residues. The CDR3 bases are TGTGCCAGCAGCTTAGGAGGGGAAGGCCAAGAGACCCAGTACTTC. Its translation: CASSLGGEGQETQYF.

This clonotype came up many times. The chain uses TRBV10-3 and TRBJ2-7; 9 nucleotides agree with TRBD1. The CDR3 is 15 residues long. The V gene end was trimmed by 7 bases and the J gene end by 2 bases; junction bases not matched to a gene: 9. The germline gives CDR1 ENHRY, CDR2 SYGVKD. The CDR3 region has the DNA TGTGCCATCAACTCTCCGGGACAGGGAGCCTACGAGCAGTACTTC. Translation gives CAINSPGQGAYEQYF.

This clonotype has ten or more counts. This chain joins TRBV5-1 and TRBJ1-1; D not resolved. V gave up 0 bases and J gave up 4 bases, with 7 bases separating them. Germline V gene data show CDR1 as SGHRS and CDR2 as YFSETQ. This CDR3 spans 13 amino acids. CDR3 nucleotide sequence: TGCGCCAGCAGCTTGGATTCTGGCACTGAAGCTTTCTTT. This gives the protein CASSLDSGTEAFF.

This clonotype was counted many times. The rearrangement uses TRBV7-8 and TRBJ2-2; 9 bases agree with TRBD1. The V gene's germline CDR1 is SGHVS and CDR2 FQNEAQ. The CDR3 is 16 amino acids. The V and J ends lost 5 bases and 5 bases, in that order; junction bases with no gene match: 9. In DNA, the CDR3 is TGTGCCAGCAGCCCCTTCACCGGGACAGGGACCGGGGAGCTGTTTTTT. Translated: CASSPFTGTGTGELFF.

This clonotype appeared many times. The gene calls are TRBV7-8 and TRBJ2-3; 9 bases are a match to TRBD2. The CDR3 length is 17 residues. The V and J ends lost 7 bases and 1 base, in that order; junction bases with no gene match: 12. Germline CDR1 reads SGHVS; CDR2 reads FQNEAQ. The CDR3 loop is CASILAGGGFGTDTQYF. The CDR3 DNA reads as TGTGCCAGCATTCTGGCGGGGGGGGGTTTTGGCACAGATACGCAGTATTTT.

This clonotype has a count of ten or more. This chain uses TRBV29-1 with TRBJ2-5, with 8 bases fitting TRBD1. The CDR3 runs to 13 residues. The trim removed 1 base at V and 4 bases at J, leaving 2 bases unmatched. Germline V lookup: CDR1 SQVTM, CDR2 ANQGSEA. The CDR3 is CSVEGTGTETQYF. The CDR3 nucleotides read TGCAGCGTTGAAGGGACAGGGACAGAGACCCAGTACTTC. The entire variable domain, with the rest obtained from reference TRBV29-1 and TRBJ2-5, is as follows: SAVISQKPSRDICQRGTSLTIQCQVDSQVTMMFWYRQQPGQSLTLIATANQGSEATYESGFVIDKFPISRPNLTFSTLTVSNMSPEDSSIYLCSVEGTGTETQYFGPGTRLLVL.

This clonotype was counted at least ten times. The rearrangement links TRBV7-2 to TRBJ1-3; D gene uncertain. Deletions cut 0 bases from V and 4 bases from J, with 10 bases between. From germline, CDR1 is SGHTA and CDR2 FQGNSA. The CDR3 runs to 15 residues. CDR3 amino acids: CASSLASVIGNTIYF. Written as DNA, the CDR3 is TGTGCCAGCAGCTTAGCGTCTGTAATAGGAAACACCATATATTTT.

This clonotype was counted at least ten times. The gene calls are TRBV5-1 and TRBJ2-1; perhaps TRBD2 as D (7 bases). This CDR3 spans 17 amino acids. Trimming stripped 5 bases from V and 2 bases from J, with 20 bases between. CDR1 is SGHRS and CDR2 is YFSETQ in the germline V gene. The CDR3 spells CASSPGSGRGAYNEQFF. For the CDR3, the DNA is TGCGCCAGCAGTCCTGGATCAGGGAGGGGGGCCTACAATGAGCAGTTCTTC.

This clonotype occurred many times. The chain joins TRBV6-6 to TRBJ1-2; D gene uncertain. CDR1 MNHNY and CDR2 SVGAGI come from the germline V gene (reference sequence). This CDR3 region has 13 residues. Trimming took off 2 bases at V and 4 bases at J, with 8 bases between the two ends. This chain's CDR3 is CASSYRPIYGYTF. In DNA, the CDR3 is TGTGCCAGCAGTTACCGGCCGATCTATGGCTACACCTTC.

This clonotype was seen a handful of times. This sequence joins TRBV6-2 or TRBV6-3 and TRBJ2-7; 9 bases are shared with TRBD1. Germline V CDR1 and CDR2: MNHEY, SVGEGT. The CDR3 covers 15 residues. V trimming: 2 bases; J trimming: 3 bases; junction bases outside the gene matches: 5. CDR3 amino acids: CASSYQGTGSYEQYF. As DNA, the CDR3 is TGTGCCAGCAGTTACCAGGGGACAGGGAGCTACGAGCAGTACTTC.

This clonotype was detected ten times or more. The gene calls are TRBV5-1 and TRBJ1-1; tentative D call: TRBD1 (6 bases). Looked up from germline, CDR1 is SGHRS and CDR2 is YFSETQ. The CDR3 sequence is 14 residues long. V was pared by 0 bases and J by 4 bases, with 10 bases between. In DNA, the CDR3 is TGCGCCAGCAGCTTGGGTACAGGGAGCACTGAAGCTTTCTTT. Translated, it gives CASSLGTGSTEAFF.

This clonotype was counted ten times or more. CDR3 nucleotide sequence: TGCGCCAGCAGCTCCGGCTCAGGGGCCACTGAAGCTTTCTTT. It codes for CASSSGSGATEAFF. The chain uses TRBV5-1 and TRBJ1-1; weak D call: TRBD1 (6 bases). Germline assignment: CDR1 SGHRS and CDR2 YFSETQ. The germline V and J ends were trimmed by 3 bases and 4 bases, with 13 bases remaining between them. The CDR3 has 14 residues. The entire variable domain, with the rest obtained from reference TRBV5-1 and TRBJ1-1, is as follows: KAGVTQTPRYLIKTRGQQVTLSCSPISGHRSVSWYQQTPGQGLQFLFEYFSETQRNKGNFPGRFSGRQFSNSRSEMNVSTLELGDSALYLCASSSGSGATEAFFGQGTRLTVV.